The 10 T cell receptor beta chains below come from one sample, sequenced in a study of blood T cell repertoires in COVID-19. The table came from immunoSEQ multiplex PCR; TCRdb's copy has only in-frame clones and leaves some out. The sample contains fewer than 200,000 clones, approximately 87% of which appear only once. Sequenced input: PBMCs or T cells enriched from blood (not recorded which). The receptors were gathered from a woman between 50 and 59 years old who had recovered from COVID-19.

V is TRBV7-9 and J is TRBJ1-2, with 11 bases that match TRBD1. After removal of 5 bases from V and 7 bases from J, the junction contained 9 bases not matched to a gene. Germline loops: CDR1 SEHNR, CDR2 FQNEAQ (reference sequence). CDR3 length: 15 amino acids. For the CDR3, the DNA is TGTGCCAGCAGCGTATCCGGGACAGGGGGATCTGGCTACACCTTC. Translated: CASSVSGTGGSGYTF.

The gene calls are TRBV5-8 and TRBJ1-4; D gene uncertain. Trimming shortened V by 3 bases and J by 8 bases, and 11 bases separated the two germline ends. The CDR3 runs 13 residues. From germline, CDR1 is SGHTS and CDR2 YDEGEE. CDR3 sequence: CASSSPPSEKLFF. Written as DNA, the CDR3 is TGTGCCAGCAGCTCCCCCCCATCCGAAAAACTGTTTTTT.

This clone was seen at least ten times. CDR3 sequence (DNA): TGTGCCAGCGGTGGTGCAGGGGGGTCCTACAATGAGCAGTTCTTC. Protein product: CASGGAGGSYNEQFF. The chain uses TRBV28 and TRBJ2-1, with D tentatively TRBD1 (7 bases). Trimming shortened V by 8 bases and J by 1 base, and 15 bases separated the two germline ends. The germline CDR1 and CDR2 sequences are MDHEN and SYDVKM. This CDR3 contains 15 residues.

The V and J genes are TRBV7-2 and TRBJ2-7; the D gene is possibly TRBD2 (5 bases). CDR1 is SGHTA, CDR2 FQGNSA, per germline. This CDR3 has 16 residues. Trimming removed 1 base from V and 3 bases from J, with 16 bases in between. CDR3 DNA sequence: TGTGCCAGCAGCTTAGGGTCTAGCTCTCCAAGCTACGAGCAGTACGTC. This encodes CASSLGSSSPSYEQYV.

The chain couples TRBV30 to TRBJ1-4; no firm D call. The length of the CDR3 is 14 residues. The germline V gene has CDR1 GTSNPN and CDR2 SVGIG (reference sequence). Trimming cost V 4 bases and J 8 bases, with 17 bases left between them. The DNA of the CDR3 is TGTGCCTGGACCGCACTGGGCCTAAGGGAAAAACTGTTTTTT. This translates into CAWTALGLREKLFF.

The chain joins TRBV30 to TRBJ1-1; D may be TRBD1 (5 bases). Germline CDR1 is GTSNPN and CDR2 is SVGIG (reference sequence). The V gene lost 5 bases and the J gene lost 3 bases, with 16 bases spanning the gap. The CDR3 totals 14 residues. This chain's CDR3 is CAWEQTRGYTEAFF. The CDR3 DNA reads as TGTGCCTGGGAGCAGACACGGGGGTACACTGAAGCTTTCTTT.

The chain is built from TRBV7-2 and TRBJ1-4; tentative D call: TRBD1 (5 bases). The germline gives CDR1 SGHTA, CDR2 FQGNSA. The CDR3 contains 15 residues. The ends were cut back, 11 bases at V and 3 bases at J, with 19 bases in the middle. The CDR3 is CAAPKGQPSNEKLFF. The DNA for the CDR3 is TGTGCCGCACCCAAGGGGCAGCCGTCTAATGAAAAACTGTTTTTT.

The chain joins TRBV7-9 to TRBJ2-5; the match to TRBD2 covers 14 bases. Trimming took 2 bases from V and 4 from J; bases not matched to a gene: 3. The CDR3 spans 16 residues. Germline CDR1 is SEHNR and CDR2 is FQNEAQ (reference sequence). The CDR3 reads CASSLPGLAGGETQYF. CDR3 in DNA: TGTGCCAGCAGCTTACCCGGACTAGCGGGGGGAGAGACCCAGTACTTC.

The genes are TRBV2 and TRBJ2-3; D is uncertain. This CDR3 contains 15 residues. Deletions cut 1 base from V and 3 bases from J, with 11 bases between. The germline V gene encodes CDR1 SNHLY and CDR2 FYNNEI. CDR3 in DNA: TGTGCCAGCAGTGAAGGGGCGCCCCGAACAGATACGCAGTATTTT. Protein: CASSEGAPRTDTQYF.

The chain is built from TRBV13 and TRBJ1-2, with D hard to call. The CDR3 has 12 residues. The V gene's germline CDR1 is PRHDT and CDR2 FYEKMQ (reference sequence). V shed 2 bases and J shed 11 bases, with 12 bases lying between them. The CDR3 loop is CASSLLSGVYTF. The CDR3 DNA reads TGTGCCAGCAGCTTACTGTCCGGGGTATACACCTTC.